A single sample is the source of the 20 T cell receptor beta chains below, sequenced in a study of cytomegalovirus exposure and HLA in healthy donors. The data were produced by immunoSEQ multiplex PCR, yet TCRdb's version contains in-frame clones alone and is incomplete. Of some 140,000 clones in the sample, 84% were seen once. The sequenced sample was PBMCs. The receptors here all came from a woman aged 30 to 39 in good health and CMV-seronegative.

The genes are TRBV2 and TRBJ1-1; 8 nucleotides match TRBD1. This CDR3 is built from 14 residues. The germline gives CDR1 SNHLY, CDR2 FYNNEI. V gave up 5 bases and J gave up 5 bases; unmatched junction bases: 7. CDR3 sequence (DNA): TGTGCCAGCAGTTATACAGGGGGAGGGACTGAAGCTTTCTTT. Translated: CASSYTGGGTEAFF.

This chain joins TRBV27 and TRBJ1-5; 11 bases align to TRBD1. Germline V gene sequence: CDR1 MNHEY, CDR2 SMNVEV (reference sequence). CDR3 length equals 13 residues. The junction had 3 bases not matched to a gene; V was cut back by 4 bases and J by 10 bases. DNA of the CDR3: TGTGCCAGCAGTTGGACAGGGGGCGCCCCCCAGCATTTT. Amino acid sequence: CASSWTGGAPQHF.

This clone has only one observation. The rearrangement links TRBV7-2 to TRBJ1-2; TRBD1 matches at 10 bases. Germline CDR1 is SGHTA and CDR2 is FQGNSA. The trim removed 1 base at V and 6 bases at J, leaving 2 bases unmatched. The CDR3 has 14 amino acids. CDR3 protein: CASSLGTGGDGYTF. CDR3 in DNA: TGTGCCAGCAGCTTAGGGACAGGGGGAGATGGCTACACCTTC.

This chain joins TRBV10-1 and TRBJ1-2; 9 nucleotides align to TRBD1. Trimming took 6 bases from V and 4 from J; bases not matched to a gene: 9. CDR1 and CDR2 from the germline V gene are WNHNN and SYGVQD (reference sequence). This CDR3 is built from 15 residues. In DNA, the CDR3 is TGCGCCAGCAGCGGTCTAACAGGGGGCAGCTATGGCTACACCTTC. Protein sequence: CASSGLTGGSYGYTF.

V and J are TRBV5-1 and TRBJ1-2; D perhaps matches TRBD1 (6 bases). Between the trimmed V and J ends, which lost 0 bases and 8 bases, there was a span of 14 bases. Germline V CDR1 and CDR2: SGHRS, YFSETQ. The length of the CDR3 is 14 residues. CDR3 nucleotide sequence: TGCGCCAGCAGCTTGGACAGGGCCTCCGGGGGCTACACCTTC. Its protein product is CASSLDRASGGYTF.

In DNA form, the CDR3 reads TGTGCCAGCAGCGTCGGACTAGCGGGGGGGCGGGAGCAGTACTTC. This sequence encodes CASSVGLAGGREQYF. The chain employs TRBV9 and TRBJ2-7, with 15 bases aligning to TRBD2. After removal of 2 bases from V and 7 bases from J, the junction contained 4 bases not matched to a gene. Germline loops: CDR1 SGDLS, CDR2 YYNGEE. The CDR3 loop spans 15 amino acids.

This clone came up a few times. The chain uses TRBV7-2 and TRBJ1-1; D remains unclear. CDR1 is SGHTA and CDR2 is FQGNSA in the germline V gene. The CDR3 runs 11 residues. Trimming removed 8 bases from V and 6 bases from J, with 10 bases in between. This chain's CDR3 is CASGRRAEAFF. For the CDR3, the DNA is TGTGCCAGCGGGAGGCGAGCTGAAGCTTTCTTT.

V is TRBV2 and J is TRBJ2-7; 8 bases agree with TRBD2. From germline, CDR1 is SNHLY and CDR2 FYNNEI. There are 12 residues in the CDR3. V shed 8 bases and J 7 bases; nucleotides not matched to a gene: 7. The CDR3 DNA reads TGTGCCAGCCGGGGGGGGGCAGGGGAGCAGTACTTC. It yields the protein CASRGGAGEQYF.

The chain carries TRBV27 and TRBJ1-6, with D possibly matching TRBD1 (6 bases). The CDR3 extends over 13 amino acids. Germline V gene lookup returns CDR1 MNHEY and CDR2 SMNVEV (reference sequence). Between the trimmed V and J ends, which lost 6 bases and 5 bases, there was a span of 8 bases. In DNA form, the CDR3 reads TGTGCCAGCAGACAGGGCCATAATTCACCCCTCCACTTT. Amino acids: CASRQGHNSPLHF.

This rearrangement joins TRBV7-2 to TRBJ1-2; TRBD1 agrees at 9 bases. Germline trimming cut 2 bases from V and 4 bases from J; bases unmatched to any gene: 2. Germline V lookup: CDR1 SGHTA, CDR2 FQGNSA. CDR3 length equals 14 residues. The CDR3 DNA follows: TGTGCCAGCAGCTTACAACAGGGGGCCTATGGCTACACCTTC. Translating it yields CASSLQQGAYGYTF.

The chain couples TRBV6-5 to TRBJ1-3, with TRBD1 matching over 7 bases. Germline lookup yields CDR1 MNHEY and CDR2 SVGAGI. The length of the CDR3 is 14 residues. The ends lost 8 bases at V and 3 bases at J; junction bases unmatched: 7. The CDR3 coding sequence is TGTGCCAGCTCCCTGACAGGGTATGGAAACACCATATATTTT. The encoded protein is CASSLTGYGNTIYF.

The V and J genes are TRBV29-1 and TRBJ2-7; tentative D call: TRBD1 (9 bases). The CDR3 spans 13 residues. Trimming shortened V by 4 bases and J by 10 bases, and 20 bases separated the two germline ends. Germline lookup yields CDR1 SQVTM and CDR2 ANQGSEA. CDR3 residues: CSVAGGTGFEQYF. In DNA form, the CDR3 reads TGCAGCGTTGCGGGGGGGACAGGGTTCGAACAGTACTTC.

The chain recombines TRBV11-1 with TRBJ2-1, with TRBD1 identical over 8 bases. Per the germline V gene, CDR1 is SGHAT and CDR2 is FQDESV (reference sequence). V shed 5 bases and J 10 bases; nucleotides not matched to a gene: 7. This CDR3 comprises 13 residues. The CDR3 nucleotides read TGTGCCAGCAGCACCGGGGACAGGCACGAGCAGTTCTTC. Amino acids: CASSTGDRHEQFF.

V usage is TRBV28 and J usage is TRBJ2-5; D is perhaps TRBD1 (5 bases). V was clipped by 6 bases and J by 6 bases, with 14 bases between them. CDR1 MDHEN and CDR2 SYDVKM come from the germline V gene. This CDR3 region has 13 residues. The CDR3 reads CASSPQGGKTQYF. DNA for the CDR3: TGTGCCAGCAGCCCTCAGGGTGGCAAGACCCAGTACTTC. The whole variable domain, remainder taken from reference TRBV28 and TRBJ2-5, is DVKVTQSSRYLVKRTGEKVFLECVQDMDHENMFWYRQDPGLGLRLIYFSYDVKMKEKGDIPEGYSVSREKKERFSLILESASTNQTSMYLCASSPQGGKTQYFGPGTRLLVL.

The J gene is TRBJ2-5, the V gene TRBV19, with 9 nucleotides matching TRBD2. J gave up 3 bases and V 4 bases, and 12 bases lay outside the gene matches. The germline gives CDR1 LNHDA, CDR2 SQIVND (reference sequence). This CDR3 is 17 amino acids long. CDR3 region: CASSTRGSGGPEETQYF. The CDR3 coding sequence is TGTGCCAGTAGTACCCGGGGTAGCGGGGGCCCAGAAGAGACCCAGTACTTC.

Turning to this clone: Other DNA sequences of this sample code for an identical CDR3. The chain joins TRBV11-2 to TRBJ2-5, with 7 positions matching TRBD1. The CDR3 sequence is 14 residues long. The J segment lost 5 bases and the V segment lost 1 base, leaving 4 bases of the junction unmatched. Germline-derived CDR1 and CDR2 are SGHAT and FQNNGV. DNA of the CDR3: TGTGCCAGCAGCTTAGGAGGGGGCGGCGAGACCCAGTACTTC. This sequence encodes CASSLGGGGETQYF.

V gene TRBV29-1 combines with J gene TRBJ2-3; 12 bases are shared with TRBD2. Germline V lookup: CDR1 SQVTM, CDR2 ANQGSEA. After removal of 1 base from V and 4 bases from J, the junction contained 6 bases not matched to a gene. This CDR3 is built from 16 residues. The CDR3 here is CSVEATTSGGADTQYF. The CDR3 DNA is TGCAGCGTTGAAGCCACGACTAGCGGGGGTGCAGATACGCAGTATTTT.

The chain uses TRBV19 and TRBJ2-1, with 9 bases lining up with TRBD1. The length of the CDR3 is 15 residues. The V and J ends lost 7 bases and 6 bases, in that order; junction bases with no gene match: 10. Germline V CDR1 and CDR2: LNHDA, SQIVND (reference sequence). CDR3 residues: CASKISGQGSNEQFF. The CDR3 DNA follows: TGTGCCAGTAAAATATCGGGACAGGGATCCAATGAGCAGTTCTTC. Drawing the rest from reference TRBV19 and TRBJ2-1, the complete variable domain is DGGITQSPKYLFRKEGQNVTLSCEQNLNHDAMYWYRQDPGQGLRLIYYSQIVNDFQKGDIAEGYSVSREKKESFPLTVTSAQKNPTAFYLCASKISGQGSNEQFFGPGTRLTVL.

The rearrangement joins TRBV5-1 to TRBJ2-1; weak D call: TRBD1 (6 bases). V gave up 0 bases and J gave up 5 bases, with 12 bases separating them. This CDR3 spans 15 amino acids. CDR1 is SGHRS and CDR2 is YFSETQ in the germline V gene. The CDR3 loop is CASSLGGGDHNEQFF. The CDR3 DNA sequence: TGCGCCAGCAGCTTGGGAGGGGGAGACCACAATGAGCAGTTCTTC.

The chain employs TRBV6-6 and TRBJ1-2; TRBD1 matches 10 bases. With 1 base clipped from V and 2 bases from J, the junction kept 4 bases outside the gene matches. The CDR3 has 16 residues. CDR1 and CDR2 (germline): MNHNY, SVGAGI (reference sequence). CDR3 sequence: CASSYLGTGVNYGYTF. The CDR3 nucleotides are TGTGCCAGCAGTTACTTAGGGACAGGGGTAAACTATGGCTACACCTTC.